Sequencing of this T cell receptor (beta chain) was carried out in a study of regulatory T cells in long-lasting Graves disease. CDR3 size: 11 residues. CDR1 is SGHVS, CDR2 FQNEAQ, per germline. V was cut by 4 bases and J by 10 bases, with 7 bases left in between. As to time point: persistent/refractory GD, antithyroid drugs over 5 years with positive TRAb. The authors made the TCR library using RNA they extracted from PBMCs. American Thyroid Association guidelines defined Graves' disease diagnosis. Investigators prepared the TCR beta libraries by applying iRepertoire HTBI primers and Arm-PCR of CDR3 regions. TCRdb re-analysed the multiplex PCR reads in MiXCR, keeping a single row per CDR3 protein. The sample includes approximately 350,000 distinct CDR3 sequences, approximately 25% of them seen just once.

The rearrangement uses TRBV7-8 and TRBJ2-2; unclear D gene. Sequenced here: peripheral blood mononuclear cells (PBMCs), sampled when the disease was refractory, from a patient treated with antithyroid drugs. The receptor comes from a woman in her thirties or forties with Graves disease. CDR3 region: CASSSLEELFF. CDR3 nucleotide sequence: TGTGCCAGCAGCTCCCTCGAGGAGCTGTTTTTT.